This T cell receptor beta chain is drawn from a study of identical twins. Study results and limitations: Cord blood's abundant beta clonotypes had fewer insertions, unlike memory repertoires.

The V gene's germline CDR1 is SGHDN and CDR2 FVKESK. Losses at the gene ends were 4 bases for V and 6 bases for J; bases not matched to a gene: 9. This CDR3 is built from 16 residues. In its sample, this clonotype was seen a few times. Its target is unknown. TCRdb fed the 5' RACE reads into MiXCR, producing one record per CDR3 protein. The table lists 450,000 to 650,000 distinct CDR3 sequences, approximately 14% of them singletons. These sequences were also reported in another study, on yellow fever vaccine responses in identical twins.

Sequenced: CD4+ T cells sorted from blood. This TCR came from a woman in her late teens or twenties in good health. V and J are TRBV14 and TRBJ2-3, with 11 bases matching TRBD2. The CDR3 protein is CASSLNSASGRDTQYF. The CDR3 DNA reads as TGTGCCAGCAGCCTTAACTCAGCTAGCGGGAGGGATACGCAGTATTTT.